This T cell receptor (beta chain) originates from a study of breast tumors, draining lymph nodes, adjacent tissues. For this clonotype: Its specificity is unknown.

TCRdb re-called the multiplex PCR reads with MiXCR, one entry per CDR3 protein. This sample has 30,000 to 40,000 distinct CDR3 sequences, with approximately 37% found just once. With 5 bases removed from V and 11 bases from J, the gap between germline ends came to 13 bases. Germline loops: CDR1 DFQATT, CDR2 SNEGSKA (reference sequence). The CDR3 is 12 residues long. The study, taken as a whole, reports: Data fit most tumor T cells coming from lymph node, expanding in tumor. Luminal-like breast cancer showed significantly higher tumor–nontumor repertoire similarity than basal-like.

The V call is TRBV20-1, the J call TRBJ1-6; maybe TRBD1 (6 bases). Input material: breast tumor tissue. The sequence was collected from a female donor with breast cancer. Some clones in this sample may be carry-over from other donors' samples. CDR3 bases: TGCAGTGCTGGGCGGGGGCTGACACCCCTCCACTTT. The encoded protein is CSAGRGLTPLHF.